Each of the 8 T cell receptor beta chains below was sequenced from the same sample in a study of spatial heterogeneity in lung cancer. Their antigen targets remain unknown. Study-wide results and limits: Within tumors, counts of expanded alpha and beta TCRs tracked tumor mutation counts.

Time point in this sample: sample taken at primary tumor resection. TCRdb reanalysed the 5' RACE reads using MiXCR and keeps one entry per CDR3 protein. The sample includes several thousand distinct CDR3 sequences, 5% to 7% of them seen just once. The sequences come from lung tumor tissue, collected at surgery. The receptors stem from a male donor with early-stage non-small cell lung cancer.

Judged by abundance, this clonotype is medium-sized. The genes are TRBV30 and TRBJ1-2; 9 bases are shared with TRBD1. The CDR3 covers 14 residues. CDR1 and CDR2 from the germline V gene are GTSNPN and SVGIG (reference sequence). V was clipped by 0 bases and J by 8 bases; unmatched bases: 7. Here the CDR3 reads CAWSVPGTGIGYTF. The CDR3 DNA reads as TGTGCCTGGAGTGTACCCGGGACAGGGATCGGCTACACCTTC.

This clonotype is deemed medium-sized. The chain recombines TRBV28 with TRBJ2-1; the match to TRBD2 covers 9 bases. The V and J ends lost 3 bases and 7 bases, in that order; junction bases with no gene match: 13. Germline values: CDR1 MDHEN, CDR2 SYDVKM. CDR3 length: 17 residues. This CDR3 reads CASSFFFQLAGRNEQFF. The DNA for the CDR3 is TGTGCCAGCAGTTTCTTCTTTCAACTAGCGGGTAGGAATGAGCAGTTCTTC. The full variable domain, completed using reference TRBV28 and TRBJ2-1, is DVKVTQSSRYLVKRTGEKVFLECVQDMDHENMFWYRQDPGLGLRLIYFSYDVKMKEKGDIPEGYSVSREKKERFSLILESASTNQTSMYLCASSFFFQLAGRNEQFFGPGTRLTVL.

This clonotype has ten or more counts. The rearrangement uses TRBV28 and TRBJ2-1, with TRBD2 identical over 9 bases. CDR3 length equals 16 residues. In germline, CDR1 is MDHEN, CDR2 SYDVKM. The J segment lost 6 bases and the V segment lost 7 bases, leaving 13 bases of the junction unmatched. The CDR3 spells CASTPRLAGWTNEQFF. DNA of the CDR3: TGTGCCAGCACCCCGAGGCTAGCGGGGTGGACCAATGAGCAGTTCTTC.

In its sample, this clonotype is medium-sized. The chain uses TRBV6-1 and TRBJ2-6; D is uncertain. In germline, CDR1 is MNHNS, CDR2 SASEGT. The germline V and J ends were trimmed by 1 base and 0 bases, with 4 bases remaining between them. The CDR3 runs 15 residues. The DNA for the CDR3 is TGTGCCAGCAGTGAAGACAGCTCTGGGGCCAACGTCCTGACTTTC. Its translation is CASSEDSSGANVLTF.

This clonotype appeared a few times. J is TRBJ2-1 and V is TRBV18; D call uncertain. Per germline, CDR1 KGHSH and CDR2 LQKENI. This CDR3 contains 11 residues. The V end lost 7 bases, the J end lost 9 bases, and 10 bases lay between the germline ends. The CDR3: CASLLAGEQFF. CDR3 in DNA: TGTGCCAGCTTACTGGCCGGTGAGCAGTTCTTC.

CDR3 bases: TGCAGTGCTAGCTTTCGTCCTTACAATGAGCAGTTCTTC. It translates to CSASFRPYNEQFF. The chain has TRBV20-1 and TRBJ2-1; D not certain. V lost 3 bases to trimming and J lost 4 bases, with 10 bases between them. The CDR3 extends over 13 amino acids. Per germline, CDR1 DFQATT and CDR2 SNEGSKA (reference sequence).

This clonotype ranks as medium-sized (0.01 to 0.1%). CDR3 residues: CSARDHNPSSYNSPLHF. The CDR3 DNA follows: TGCAGTGCTAGAGATCACAACCCTAGCTCCTATAATTCACCCCTCCACTTT. This chain joins TRBV20-1 and TRBJ1-6; D remains unclear. Trimming cost V 0 bases and J 0 bases, with 12 bases left between them. The CDR3 runs to 17 residues. The germline V gene has CDR1 DFQATT and CDR2 SNEGSKA (reference sequence).

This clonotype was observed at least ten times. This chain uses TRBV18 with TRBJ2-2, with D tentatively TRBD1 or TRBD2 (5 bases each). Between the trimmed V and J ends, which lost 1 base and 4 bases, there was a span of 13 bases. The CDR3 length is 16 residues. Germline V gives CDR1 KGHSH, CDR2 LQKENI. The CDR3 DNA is TGTGCCAGCTCACCACTCAGGGTCGGAGGCACCGGGGAGCTGTTTTTT. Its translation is CASSPLRVGGTGELFF.